The rows below give T cell receptor beta chains drawn from one sample of a study of control samples from healthy donors and cancer patients. Here immunoSEQ multiplex PCR was the method, and the copy in TCRdb shows in-frame clones only, minus some. The table lists about 140,000 clones, approximately 92% of them singletons, with over 9% in the top ten. Source material: blood. These receptors were obtained from a man aged 30 to 45 in good health. Both conserved end residues are part of each CDR3. D genes are given only for firm matches. Size values are once, few and many counts, or a class for expanded clones, and some rows have none.

TRBV9,-,TRBJ2-3,-,16,CASSVGVSPSTDTQYF,TGTGCCAGCAGCGTAGGCGTCAGCCCTAGCACAGATACGCAGTATTTT
TRBV6-2/TRBV6-3,-,TRBJ1-1,-,15,CASTPSLGGFPEAFF,TGTGCCAGCACCCCCTCCCTCGGGGGGTTCCCTGAAGCTTTCTTT
TRBV7-2,TRBD2,TRBJ2-7,-,17,CASSLAGTSGRALEQYF,TGTGCCAGCAGCTTAGCCGGGACTAGCGGGAGGGCGCTCGAGCAGTACTTC
TRBV11-2,TRBD1,TRBJ1-2,-,15,CASSPRDSALYGYTF,TGTGCCAGCAGCCCCCGGGACAGTGCCCTCTATGGCTACACCTTC
TRBV30,-,TRBJ2-5,-,13,CAWISRSQETQYF,TGTGCCTGGATAAGCCGAAGTCAAGAGACCCAGTACTTC
TRBV12-3/TRBV12-4,TRBD1,TRBJ1-4,-,13,CASRDRDTEKLFF,TGTGCCAGTCGGGACAGGGACACTGAAAAACTGTTTTTT
TRBV28,-,TRBJ1-1,-,15,CASSLWHGGNTEAFF,TGTGCCAGCAGTTTATGGCACGGGGGGAACACTGAAGCTTTCTTT
TRBV7-2,TRBD2,TRBJ2-1,once,16,CASSPQIGLAGDEQFF,TGTGCCAGCAGCCCTCAGATCGGACTAGCGGGAGACGAGCAGTTCTTC
TRBV6-5,TRBD1,TRBJ2-7,-,15,CASSYSGQGSYEQYF,TGTGCCAGCAGTTACTCGGGACAGGGCTCCTACGAGCAGTACTTC
TRBV19,-,TRBJ1-5,-,17,CASSIFLRDNSNQPQHF,TGTGCCAGTAGTATATTCTTGAGGGATAATAGCAATCAGCCCCAGCATTTT
TRBV7-2,TRBD2,TRBJ2-1,-,19,CASSQGGGLAGSTYNEQFF,TGTGCCAGCAGCCAGGGGGGCGGGCTAGCGGGGAGCACCTACAATGAGCAGTTCTTC
TRBV27,-,TRBJ1-6,-,16,CASSPRWVSDNSPLHF,TGTGCCAGCAGTCCCCGTTGGGTTTCGGACAATTCACCCCTCCACTTT
TRBV24-1,TRBD2,TRBJ2-1,-,15,CATSVSGRGYNEQFF,TGTGCCACCAGTGTGAGCGGGAGGGGTTACAATGAGCAGTTCTTC
TRBV19,-,TRBJ1-5,-,15,CASTYAGAFNQPQHF,TGTGCCAGTACCTACGCAGGAGCCTTCAATCAGCCCCAGCATTTT
TRBV20-1,-,TRBJ1-1,-,11,CRAGGSTEAFF,TGCAGGGCAGGAGGTAGCACTGAAGCTTTCTTT
TRBV2,-,TRBJ1-2,-,13,CASSGREGYGYTF,TGTGCCAGCAGTGGAAGGGAAGGGTATGGCTACACCTTC
TRBV27,-,TRBJ1-1,-,11,CARGARGEAFF,TGTGCCAGAGGGGCCAGGGGCGAAGCTTTCTTT
TRBV10-1,TRBD1,TRBJ1-3,-,16,CASSESNRGLGNTIYF,TGCGCCAGCAGTGAGTCGAACAGGGGGCTCGGAAACACCATATATTTT
TRBV5-4,-,TRBJ1-1,once,15,CASSLEGARNTEAFF,TGTGCCAGCAGCTTGGAAGGGGCGCGGAACACTGAAGCTTTCTTT
TRBV3-1/TRBV3-2,TRBD1,TRBJ2-5,once,16,CASSHWDRGEGETQYF,TGTGCCAGCAGCCATTGGGACAGGGGGGAAGGAGAGACCCAGTACTTC
TRBV4-3,-,TRBJ1-2,-,14,CASSQDMGQGGYTF,TGCGCCAGCAGCCAAGATATGGGTCAAGGAGGCTACACCTTC
TRBV7-2,TRBD1,TRBJ2-7,-,14,CASSLTPGQKEQYF,TGTGCCAGCAGCTTAACCCCGGGACAGAAAGAGCAGTACTTC
TRBV30,-,TRBJ2-5,once,10,CAWSRETQYF,TGTGCCTGGAGTCGAGAGACCCAGTACTTC
TRBV11-2,-,TRBJ1-5,-,14,CASSLGQGNQPQHF,TGTGCCAGCAGCTTAGGACAAGGCAATCAGCCCCAGCATTTT
TRBV30,-,TRBJ2-3,-,13,CAWRRGSTDTQYF,TGTGCCTGGAGGAGGGGGAGCACAGATACGCAGTATTTT
TRBV15,TRBD2,TRBJ2-3,-,15,CATSRDRAGADTQYF,TGTGCCACCAGCAGAGATAGGGCGGGAGCGGATACGCAGTATTTT
TRBV6-2/TRBV6-3,TRBD1,TRBJ1-1,-,14,CASSYPTWTGKAFF,TGTGCCAGCAGTTACCCAACTTGGACAGGAAAAGCTTTCTTT
TRBV29-1,-,TRBJ1-2,-,14,CSVEGRGAGYGYTF,TGCAGCGTTGAGGGTCGGGGCGCCGGCTATGGCTACACCTTC
TRBV6-5,TRBD1,TRBJ2-7,-,14,CASSYGQGGYEQYF,TGTGCCAGCAGTTACGGACAGGGGGGCTACGAGCAGTACTTC
TRBV6-6,-,TRBJ1-5,-,15,CASRDTGSRNQPQHF,TGTGCCAGCAGGGACACAGGGTCCCGAAATCAGCCCCAGCATTTT
TRBV5-6,-,TRBJ1-5,-,15,CASSLGGRVSQPQHF,TGTGCCAGCAGCTTGGGCGGCAGGGTAAGCCAGCCCCAGCATTTT
TRBV11-2,-,TRBJ2-3,-,12,CASSLVPPGQYF,TGTGCCAGCAGCTTAGTCCCTCCGGGGCAGTATTTT
TRBV29-1,TRBD1,TRBJ1-2,-,12,CSVGDKGAINSF,TGCAGCGTTGGAGACAAGGGGGCGATTAATTCCTTC
TRBV5-5,TRBD1,TRBJ1-2,-,15,CASSLTGTGNYGYTF,TGTGCCAGCAGCTTGACCGGGACAGGGAACTATGGCTACACCTTC
TRBV19,-,TRBJ1-2,-,14,CASTPTQGSMSYTF,TGTGCCAGTACTCCAACTCAGGGTAGTATGAGCTACACCTTC
TRBV28,-,TRBJ1-2,-,17,CASSLSGRVKGDYGYTF,TGTGCCAGCAGTTTATCCGGACGGGTAAAGGGAGACTATGGCTACACCTTC
TRBV18,TRBD1,TRBJ2-4,-,16,CASSLGQGATKNIQYF,TGTGCCAGCTCACTGGGACAGGGGGCGACCAAAAACATTCAGTACTTC
TRBV2,-,TRBJ2-2,-,16,CASSESGARVTGELFF,TGTGCCAGCAGTGAGTCAGGGGCGCGGGTCACCGGGGAGCTGTTTTTT
TRBV15,TRBD2,TRBJ2-7,-,20,CATSRDLRALTSGGNYEQYF,TGTGCCACCAGCAGAGATTTGAGGGCCTTAACATCGGGGGGGAACTACGAGCAGTACTTC
TRBV2,-,TRBJ1-2,-,13,CASSEGRQYGYTF,TGTGCCAGCAGTGAAGGCAGACAGTATGGCTACACCTTC
TRBV4-2,TRBD2,TRBJ2-5,-,15,CASSQPSGREETQYF,TGTGCCAGCAGCCAACCTAGCGGGAGGGAAGAGACCCAGTACTTC
TRBV6-1,-,TRBJ1-2,-,13,CASSERNPSGYTF,TGTGCCAGCAGTGAACGGAATCCCTCTGGCTACACCTTC